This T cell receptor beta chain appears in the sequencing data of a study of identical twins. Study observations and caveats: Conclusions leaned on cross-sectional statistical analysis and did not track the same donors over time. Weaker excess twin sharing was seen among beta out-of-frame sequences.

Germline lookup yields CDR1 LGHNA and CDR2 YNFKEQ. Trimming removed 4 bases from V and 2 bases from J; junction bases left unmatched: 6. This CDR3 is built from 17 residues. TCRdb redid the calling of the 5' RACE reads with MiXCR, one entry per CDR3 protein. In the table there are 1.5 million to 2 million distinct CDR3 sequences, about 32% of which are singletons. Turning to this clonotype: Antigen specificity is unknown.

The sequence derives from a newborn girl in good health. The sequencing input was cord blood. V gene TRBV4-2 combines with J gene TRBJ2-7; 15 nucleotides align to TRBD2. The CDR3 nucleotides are TGTGCCAGCAGCCTCGGACTAGCGGGAGGGCGTGCCTACGAGCAGTACTTC. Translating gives CASSLGLAGGRAYEQYF.